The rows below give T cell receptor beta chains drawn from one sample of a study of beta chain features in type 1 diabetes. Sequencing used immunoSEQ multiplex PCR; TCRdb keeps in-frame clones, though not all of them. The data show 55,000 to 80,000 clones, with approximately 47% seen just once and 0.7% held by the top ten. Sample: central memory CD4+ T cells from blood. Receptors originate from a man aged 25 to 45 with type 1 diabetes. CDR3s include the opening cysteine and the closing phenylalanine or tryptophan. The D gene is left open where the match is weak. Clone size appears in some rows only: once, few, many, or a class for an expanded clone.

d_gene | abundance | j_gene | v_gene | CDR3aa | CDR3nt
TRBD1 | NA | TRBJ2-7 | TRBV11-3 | CASTAGTGIVEQYF | TGTGCCAGCACGGCCGGGACAGGGATTGTCGAGCAGTACTTC
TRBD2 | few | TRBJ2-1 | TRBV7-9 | CASSPPRTSGRRNEQFF | TGTGCCAGCAGCCCTCCCCGGACTAGCGGGCGCCGCAATGAGCAGTTCTTC
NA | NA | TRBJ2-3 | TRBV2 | CASSVGGGTDTQYF | TGTGCCAGCAGTGTAGGCGGGGGCACAGATACGCAGTATTTT
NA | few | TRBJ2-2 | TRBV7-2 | CASSLDGVRTGELFF | TGTGCCAGCAGCTTAGACGGGGTCCGGACCGGGGAGCTGTTTTTT
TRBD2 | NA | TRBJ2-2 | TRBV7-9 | CASSSKDGTSSDTGELFF | TGTGCCAGCAGCTCAAAGGACGGGACTAGCTCGGACACCGGGGAGCTGTTTTTT
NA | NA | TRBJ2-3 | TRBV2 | CASSERAGGDTQYF | TGTGCCAGCAGTGAGAGGGCAGGTGGAGATACGCAGTATTTT
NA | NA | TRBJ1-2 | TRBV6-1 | CASSEAGAGGIYGYTF | TGTGCCAGCAGTGAAGCGGGAGCCGGGGGAATCTATGGCTACACCTTC
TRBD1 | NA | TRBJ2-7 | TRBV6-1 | CASATNRGPYEQYF | TGTGCCAGCGCCACTAACAGGGGGCCCTACGAGCAGTACTTC
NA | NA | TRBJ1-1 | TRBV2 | CASKLWQGRNTEAFF | TGTGCCAGCAAACTCTGGCAGGGAAGAAACACTGAAGCTTTCTTT
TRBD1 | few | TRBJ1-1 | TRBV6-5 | CASSNAGTGGEAFF | TGTGCCAGCAGTAACGCCGGGACAGGGGGCGAAGCTTTCTTT
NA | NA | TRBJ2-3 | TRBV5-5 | CASSLGGRWDTQYF | TGTGCCAGCAGCTTGGGGGGGCGCTGGGATACGCAGTATTTT
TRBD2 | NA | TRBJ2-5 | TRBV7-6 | CASSLVFTSGGAKETQYF | TGTGCCAGCAGCTTAGTGTTTACTAGCGGGGGGGCCAAAGAGACCCAGTACTTC
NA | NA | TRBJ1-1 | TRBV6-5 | CASSYSTNTEAFF | TGTGCCAGCAGTTACTCGACTAACACTGAAGCTTTCTTT
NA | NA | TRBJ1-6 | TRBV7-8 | CASSLVPSGGNSPLHF | TGTGCCAGCAGCTTAGTCCCGTCCGGCGGTAATTCACCCCTCCACTTT
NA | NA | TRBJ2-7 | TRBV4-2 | CASSQELGLGLYEQYF | TGTGCCAGCAGCCAAGAGCTCGGGTTGGGACTCTACGAGCAGTACTTC
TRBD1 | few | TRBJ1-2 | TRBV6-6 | CASSRESGTGTYGYTF | TGTGCCAGCAGTAGGGAATCCGGGACAGGGACCTATGGCTACACCTTC
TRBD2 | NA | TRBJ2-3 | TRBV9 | CASSPGTSGYTDTQYF | TGTGCCAGCAGCCCCGGGACTAGCGGATACACAGATACGCAGTATTTT
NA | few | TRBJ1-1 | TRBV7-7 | CASSSAMNTEAFF | TGTGCCAGCAGTTCTGCTATGAACACTGAAGCTTTCTTT
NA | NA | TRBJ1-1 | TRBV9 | CASSPRGDNTEAFF | TGTGCCAGCAGCCCGCGGGGGGATAACACTGAAGCTTTCTTT
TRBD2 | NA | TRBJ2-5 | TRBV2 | CASTASGGAVKTQYF | TGTGCCAGCACGGCTAGCGGGGGGGCGGTAAAGACCCAGTACTTC
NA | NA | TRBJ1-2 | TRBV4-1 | CASSQTTGPYGYTF | TGCGCCAGCAGCCAAACGACAGGCCCTTATGGCTACACCTTC
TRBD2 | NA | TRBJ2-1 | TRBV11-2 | CASSFDGRVGEQFF | TGTGCCAGCAGCTTTGACGGGAGGGTAGGTGAGCAGTTCTTC
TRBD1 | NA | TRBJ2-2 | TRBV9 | CASSVVGDRDTGELFF | TGTGCCAGCAGCGTAGTTGGAGACAGGGACACCGGGGAGCTGTTTTTT
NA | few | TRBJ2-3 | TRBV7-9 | CASSPSTDTQYF | TGTGCCAGCAGCCCGAGCACAGATACGCAGTATTTT
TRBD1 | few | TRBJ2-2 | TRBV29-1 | CSAGTGFAGELFF | TGCAGTGCCGGGACAGGGTTCGCCGGGGAGCTGTTTTTT
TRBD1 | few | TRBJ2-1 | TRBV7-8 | CASSLVGGTGLYNEQFF | TGTGCCAGCAGCTTAGTAGGGGGGACAGGTCTCTACAATGAGCAGTTCTTC
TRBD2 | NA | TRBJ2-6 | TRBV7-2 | CASSLAPGLAGGGANVLTF | TGTGCCAGCAGCTTAGCGCCGGGACTAGCGGGAGGTGGGGCCAACGTCCTGACTTTC
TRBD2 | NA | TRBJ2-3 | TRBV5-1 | CASSTGTSGVTDTQYF | TGCGCCAGCAGCACCGGGACTAGCGGAGTCACAGATACGCAGTATTTT
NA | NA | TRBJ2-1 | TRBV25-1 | CASTLGGYNEQFF | TGTGCCAGCACCCTTGGGGGGTACAATGAGCAGTTCTTC
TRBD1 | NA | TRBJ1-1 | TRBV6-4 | CASSASRDSAEAFF | TGTGCCAGCAGTGCATCCCGGGACAGCGCTGAAGCTTTCTTT
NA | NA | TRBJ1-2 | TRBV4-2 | CASSQDLEGMSGYTF | TGTGCCAGCAGCCAAGATCTGGAGGGAATGAGTGGCTACACCTTC
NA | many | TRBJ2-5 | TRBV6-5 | CASSLTSYQETQYF | TGTGCCAGCAGCCTCACATCGTACCAAGAGACCCAGTACTTC
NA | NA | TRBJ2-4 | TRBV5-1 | CASSLTRGGDIQYF | TGCGCCAGCAGCCTGACCAGGGGTGGAGACATTCAGTACTTC
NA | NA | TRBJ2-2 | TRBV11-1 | CASSLYSGEGTGELFF | TGTGCCAGCAGCTTGTACTCGGGAGAGGGTACCGGGGAGCTGTTTTTT
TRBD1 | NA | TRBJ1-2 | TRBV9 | CASSEQGGRNNYGYTF | TGTGCCAGCAGCGAACAGGGGGGGAGAAACAACTATGGCTACACCTTC
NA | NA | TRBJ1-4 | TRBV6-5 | CASSYSTYNEKLFF | TGTGCCAGCAGTTACAGCACCTATAATGAAAAACTGTTTTTT
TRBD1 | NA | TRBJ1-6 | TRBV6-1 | CASSGGDRRVHSPLHF | TGTGCCAGCAGTGGGGGGGACAGAAGGGTCCATTCACCCCTCCACTTT
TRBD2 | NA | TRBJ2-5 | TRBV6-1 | CASSEGGLAGPGETQYF | TGTGCCAGCAGTGAAGGTGGACTAGCGGGGCCAGGGGAGACCCAGTACTTC
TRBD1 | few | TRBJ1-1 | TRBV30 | CAWSAQTGGVTEAFF | TGTGCCTGGAGTGCCCAAACAGGGGGGGTCACTGAAGCTTTCTTT
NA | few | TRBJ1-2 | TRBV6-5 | CASRKTELYGYTF | TGTGCCAGCAGGAAGACAGAACTATATGGCTACACCTTC
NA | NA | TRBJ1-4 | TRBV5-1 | CASSLGEVSGKLFF | TGCGCCAGCAGCTTGGGCGAGGTTTCGGGAAAACTGTTTTTT
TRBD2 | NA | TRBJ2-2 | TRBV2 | CATSRGGQGTGELFF | TGTGCCACCAGTCGCGGGGGGCAGGGCACCGGGGAGCTGTTTTTT
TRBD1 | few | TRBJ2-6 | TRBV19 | CASWDRGFREVGSGANVLTF | TGTGCCAGCTGGGACAGGGGATTTCGGGAGGTTGGGTCTGGGGCCAACGTCCTGACTTTC
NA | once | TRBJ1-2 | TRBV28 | CASTRGGSGYGYTF | TGTGCCAGCACCCGGGGGGGATCGGGGTATGGCTACACCTTC
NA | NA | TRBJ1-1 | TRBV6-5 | CASSWGSLSTEAFF | TGTGCCAGCAGTTGGGGCAGCTTAAGTACTGAAGCTTTCTTT
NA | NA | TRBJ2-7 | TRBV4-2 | CASSQDLSGNYEQYF | TGTGCCAGCAGCCAAGATTTATCGGGGAACTACGAGCAGTACTTC